This passage covers 20 T cell receptor beta chains from one sample sequenced in a study of blood T cell repertoires in COVID-19. Profiled with immunoSEQ multiplex PCR; TCRdb holds only in-frame clones, not every one. In the table there are tens of thousands of clones, less than 85% of which are singletons. Sequencing was done on a sample of peripheral blood. The receptors come from a man between 45 and 60 years old with acute or convalescent COVID-19.

Remarks on this clone: Other DNA sequences in the sample encode the same CDR3. The chain carries TRBV9 and TRBJ2-3; 7 nucleotides agree with TRBD2. The trim removed 1 base at V and 1 base at J, leaving 3 bases unmatched. CDR1 SGDLS and CDR2 YYNGEE come from the germline V gene. CDR3 length: 15 residues. CDR3 coding DNA: TGTGCCAGCAGCGTATCTGGGAGGGGCACAGATACGCAGTATTTT. It codes for CASSVSGRGTDTQYF.

The CDR3 sequence: CASSLGGGQNTEAFF. CDR3 in DNA: TGCGCCAGCAGCTTGGGAGGGGGCCAGAACACTGAAGCTTTCTTT. The chain uses TRBV5-1 and TRBJ1-1, with 7 bases identical to TRBD1. Losses at the gene ends were 0 bases for V and 1 base for J; bases not matched to a gene: 3. This CDR3 is 15 amino acids long. CDR1 SGHRS and CDR2 YFSETQ come from the germline V gene.

The rearrangement links TRBV5-6 to TRBJ1-4, with TRBD1 matching over 10 bases. Trimming at V came to 1 base and at J to 8 bases, leaving 5 bases not matched to a gene. Germline V gene data show CDR1 as SGHDT and CDR2 as YYEEEE. The length of the CDR3 is 15 residues. The CDR3 DNA reads as TGTGCCAGCAGCTTGAGTTGGGACAGGGGCGAAAAACTGTTTTTT. The encoded protein is CASSLSWDRGEKLFF.

This rearrangement joins TRBV10-3 to TRBJ1-5; D ambiguous. The germline CDR1 and CDR2 sequences are ENHRY and SYGVKD. V dropped 0 bases and J dropped 4 bases, with 7 bases sitting between them. This CDR3 spans 14 amino acids. Written as DNA, the CDR3 is TGTGCCATCAGTGAGTCCCCGGGGAATCAGCCCCAGCATTTT. Its translation: CAISESPGNQPQHF.

The chain carries TRBV7-6 and TRBJ1-1; D unresolved. The CDR3 is 13 residues long. Trimming took 3 bases from V and 7 from J, leaving 12 bases between them. Germline V CDR1 and CDR2: SGHVS, FNYEAQ. For the CDR3, the DNA is TGTGCCAGCAGCTTTAGTATGTTCGATGAAGCTTTCTTT. Translation gives CASSFSMFDEAFF.

This clone came up a few times. The chain links TRBV6-5 to TRBJ1-2; D is unresolved. The CDR3 loop spans 15 amino acids. The ends were cut back, 7 bases at V and 0 bases at J, with 15 bases in the middle. The germline V gene has CDR1 MNHEY and CDR2 SVGAGI. As DNA, the CDR3 is TGTGCCAGCATCCTGTCGACATTCTCTAACTATGGCTACACCTTC. It codes for CASILSTFSNYGYTF.

The rearrangement uses TRBV7-9 and TRBJ1-4; 8 nucleotides align to TRBD1. From germline, CDR1 is SEHNR and CDR2 FQNEAQ (reference sequence). This CDR3 has 15 amino acids. The V gene end was trimmed by 5 bases and the J gene end by 7 bases; junction bases not matched to a gene: 9. CDR3 in DNA: TGTGCCAGCAGCGTCGGACAGGGCGGGCGTGAAAAACTGTTTTTT. Amino acid sequence: CASSVGQGGREKLFF.

The V call is TRBV19, the J call TRBJ1-5; TRBD1 matches 8 bases. This CDR3 has 15 amino acids. Per the germline V gene, CDR1 is LNHDA and CDR2 is SQIVND (reference sequence). V lost 5 bases, J lost 7 bases, and 10 bases stayed unmatched. The CDR3 coding sequence is TGTGCCAGTAGTCACGGAGACAGGGGAGACCAGCCCCAGCATTTT. Its protein product is CASSHGDRGDQPQHF.

The chain carries TRBV27 and TRBJ2-2, with 8 bases identical to TRBD2. This CDR3 has 15 amino acids. Trimming removed 0 bases from V and 5 bases from J; junction bases left unmatched: 2. In germline, CDR1 is MNHEY, CDR2 SMNVEV (reference sequence). Here the CDR3 reads CASSLSRGATGELFF. CDR3 bases: TGTGCCAGCAGTTTATCGCGGGGGGCTACCGGGGAGCTGTTTTTT.

The chain carries TRBV20-1 and TRBJ2-7; tentative D call: TRBD1 (5 bases). V lost 5 bases and J 4 bases, leaving 9 bases between the germline ends. The germline CDR1 and CDR2 sequences are DFQATT and SNEGSKA (reference sequence). The length of the CDR3 is 11 residues. This CDR3 is CSAGHRYEQYF. CDR3 sequence (DNA): TGCAGTGCTGGGCACAGGTACGAGCAGTACTTC.

The chain carries TRBV28 and TRBJ1-5; 12 nucleotides agree with TRBD1. This CDR3 contains 17 residues. With V trimmed by 6 bases and J by 1 base, 7 bases remained unmatched. In germline, CDR1 is MDHEN, CDR2 SYDVKM. CDR3 protein: CASRKGQGARSNQPQHF. CDR3 DNA sequence: TGTGCCAGCAGAAAGGGACAGGGGGCGAGGAGCAATCAGCCCCAGCATTTT.

The chain employs TRBV12-3 or TRBV12-4 and TRBJ1-6; D is ambiguous. V lost 3 bases to trimming and J lost 4 bases, with 4 bases between them. CDR3 size: 13 residues. The CDR3: CASSFAYNSPLHF. The CDR3 nucleotides read TGTGCCAGCAGTTTTGCGTATAATTCACCCCTCCACTTT.

V usage is TRBV27 and J usage is TRBJ1-1; perhaps TRBD1 as D (6 bases). The germline V gene has CDR1 MNHEY and CDR2 SMNVEV (reference sequence). The CDR3 spans 12 residues. V dropped 6 bases and J dropped 9 bases, with 14 bases sitting between them. Here the CDR3 DNA reads TGTGCCAGCAGAAACAGGGTCGCACAAGCTTTCTTT. Amino acid sequence: CASRNRVAQAFF.

The V and J genes are TRBV19 and TRBJ1-2; 7 bases align to TRBD1. CDR3 size: 14 residues. The germline V gene encodes CDR1 LNHDA and CDR2 SQIVND (reference sequence). The J segment lost 4 bases and the V segment lost 5 bases, leaving 7 bases of the junction unmatched. The chain's CDR3 is CASSPRDRSYGYTF. CDR3 bases: TGTGCCAGTAGTCCACGGGACAGATCCTATGGCTACACCTTC.

This sequence joins TRBV6-5 and TRBJ1-4; 8 bases fit TRBD1. The CDR3 extends over 14 amino acids. V shed 5 bases and J 2 bases; nucleotides not matched to a gene: 1. Per the germline V gene, CDR1 is MNHEY and CDR2 is SVGAGI. This CDR3 is CASSRTGTNEKLFF. The CDR3 DNA reads TGTGCCAGCAGTCGGACAGGGACTAATGAAAAACTGTTTTTT.

The rearrangement uses TRBV5-1 and TRBJ2-2, with 9 bases fitting TRBD1. Germline V lookup: CDR1 SGHRS, CDR2 YFSETQ. V trimming: 0 bases; J trimming: 5 bases; junction bases outside the gene matches: 2. This CDR3 is 15 amino acids long. The CDR3 is CASSLDRGRTGELFF. In DNA form, the CDR3 reads TGCGCCAGCAGCTTGGACAGGGGGCGTACCGGGGAGCTGTTTTTT.

The chain recombines TRBV4-1 with TRBJ1-4; D ambiguous. CDR1 and CDR2 from the germline V gene are MGHRA and YSYEKL. The CDR3 spans 13 residues. Trimming left V 1 base short and J 6 bases short, with 6 bases between. CDR3 sequence: CASSQVRDEKLFF. The CDR3 DNA reads TGCGCCAGCAGCCAAGTGAGGGATGAAAAACTGTTTTTT.

This rearrangement joins TRBV28 to TRBJ2-1; 7 bases map to TRBD2. With V trimmed by 6 bases and J by 8 bases, 22 bases remained unmatched. Germline V CDR1 and CDR2: MDHEN, SYDVKM. The length of the CDR3 is 18 residues. For the CDR3, the DNA is TGTGCCAGCAGAATATTCTGGGGAGGGCCGGAGGAAGCCGATGAGCAGTTCTTC. It codes for CASRIFWGGPEEADEQFF.

The chain is built from TRBV19 and TRBJ1-2; D possibly corresponds to TRBD1 (5 bases). The germline V gene encodes CDR1 LNHDA and CDR2 SQIVND (reference sequence). The CDR3 spans 17 residues. V was pared by 3 bases and J by 1 base, with 18 bases between. In DNA form, the CDR3 reads TGTGCCAGTAGTATCCTCCCCCTCGGACACCTTAACTATGGCTACACCTTC. This gives the protein CASSILPLGHLNYGYTF.

This chain links TRBV18 with TRBJ2-1; D not resolved. There are 13 residues in the CDR3. Trimming left V 3 bases short and J 6 bases short, with 9 bases between. Germline CDR1 is KGHSH and CDR2 is LQKENI. The CDR3 DNA reads as TGTGCCAGCTCACCGGAGAATAGCAATGAGCAGTTCTTC. Its protein product is CASSPENSNEQFF.